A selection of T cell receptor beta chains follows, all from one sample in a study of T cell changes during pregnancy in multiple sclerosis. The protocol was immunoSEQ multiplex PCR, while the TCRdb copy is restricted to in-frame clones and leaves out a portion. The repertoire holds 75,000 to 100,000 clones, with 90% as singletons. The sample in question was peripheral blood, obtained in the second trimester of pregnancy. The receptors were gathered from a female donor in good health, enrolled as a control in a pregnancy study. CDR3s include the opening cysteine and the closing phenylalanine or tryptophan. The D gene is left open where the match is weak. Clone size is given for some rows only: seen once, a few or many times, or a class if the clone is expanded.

CDR3 DNA: TGTGCCAGCAGGGGCAGGGTTCTGGGCAATCAGCCCCAGCATTTT; CDR3 protein: CASRGRVLGNQPQHF; J gene: TRBJ1-5; clone size: once; V gene: TRBV6-1; D gene: -
CDR3 DNA: TGTGCCAGTGCCGACAGGCCCTCCTACGAGCAGTACTTC; CDR3 protein: CASADRPSYEQYF; J gene: TRBJ2-7; clone size: -; V gene: TRBV19; D gene: -
CDR3 DNA: TGTGCCACCAGCAGAGGAAGGACCGAGGGCCACGAGCAGTACTTC; CDR3 protein: CATSRGRTEGHEQYF; J gene: TRBJ2-7; clone size: -; V gene: TRBV15; D gene: -
CDR3 DNA: TGTGCCAGCATCCCACAGGGGGCCCCCAATCAGCCCCAGCATTTT; CDR3 protein: CASIPQGAPNQPQHF; J gene: TRBJ1-5; clone size: -; V gene: TRBV28; D gene: TRBD1
CDR3 DNA: TGTGCCAGCAGCGGATCGAAACAGGGCGAGGCTGGAAACACCATATATTTT; CDR3 protein: CASSGSKQGEAGNTIYF; J gene: TRBJ1-3; clone size: -; V gene: TRBV11-2; D gene: -
CDR3 DNA: TGTGCCAGTATCACTCGGGATCCTCGTTCGGCAAACACCATATATTTT; CDR3 protein: CASITRDPRSANTIYF; J gene: TRBJ1-3; clone size: once; V gene: TRBV19; D gene: -
CDR3 DNA: TGTGCCAGCAGTTTAGGGAGCTCCTATAATTCACCCCTCCACTTT; CDR3 protein: CASSLGSSYNSPLHF; J gene: TRBJ1-6; clone size: -; V gene: TRBV6-5; D gene: -
CDR3 DNA: TGTGCCAGCAGCGTAGTAGAAGACTATTACAATGAGCAGTTCTTC; CDR3 protein: CASSVVEDYYNEQFF; J gene: TRBJ2-1; clone size: -; V gene: TRBV9; D gene: -
CDR3 DNA: TGTGCCATCAGTGGAGGGAGGGCAGGGCATGGCTACACCTTC; CDR3 protein: CAISGGRAGHGYTF; J gene: TRBJ1-2; clone size: -; V gene: TRBV10-3; D gene: -
CDR3 DNA: TGTGCCAGCAGCGTAGTCCCAACTAGCACAGATACGCAGTATTTT; CDR3 protein: CASSVVPTSTDTQYF; J gene: TRBJ2-3; clone size: -; V gene: TRBV9; D gene: -
CDR3 DNA: TGTGCCAGCAGACAGACAGGAGGCTACGAGCAGTACTTC; CDR3 protein: CASRQTGGYEQYF; J gene: TRBJ2-7; clone size: -; V gene: TRBV25-1; D gene: -
CDR3 DNA: TGTGCCAGCTCACGAGAGACAGGGAATTCACCCCTCCACTTT; CDR3 protein: CASSRETGNSPLHF; J gene: TRBJ1-6; clone size: once; V gene: TRBV18; D gene: TRBD1
CDR3 DNA: TGTGCCACCAGGACAGGGCTGAACACTGAAGCTTTCTTT; CDR3 protein: CATRTGLNTEAFF; J gene: TRBJ1-1; clone size: -; V gene: TRBV15; D gene: TRBD1
CDR3 DNA: TGTGCCAGCAGCGTTGGACAGTCGACCCAAGAGACCCAGTACTTC; CDR3 protein: CASSVGQSTQETQYF; J gene: TRBJ2-5; clone size: -; V gene: TRBV11-2; D gene: -
CDR3 DNA: TGTGCCAGCAGCTCGTACAGGACTACCTCCTACGAGCAGTACTTC; CDR3 protein: CASSSYRTTSYEQYF; J gene: TRBJ2-7; clone size: -; V gene: TRBV7-2; D gene: -
CDR3 DNA: TGTGCCAGCAGGTTCGGGACACACACTGAAGCTTTCTTT; CDR3 protein: CASRFGTHTEAFF; J gene: TRBJ1-1; clone size: -; V gene: TRBV5-4; D gene: -
CDR3 DNA: TGTGCCAGCCATCCGACAGGGTGGTACGAGCAGTACTTC; CDR3 protein: CASHPTGWYEQYF; J gene: TRBJ2-7; clone size: -; V gene: TRBV27; D gene: TRBD1
CDR3 DNA: TGCGCCAGCAGCTTGGACGGCAACAGCGGGGTAGATACGCAGTATTTT; CDR3 protein: CASSLDGNSGVDTQYF; J gene: TRBJ2-3; clone size: once; V gene: TRBV5-1; D gene: TRBD2
CDR3 DNA: TGTGCCAGCAGCGTAGGTGGGGGCGCCGCGGGAAACACCATATATTTT; CDR3 protein: CASSVGGGAAGNTIYF; J gene: TRBJ1-3; clone size: -; V gene: TRBV9; D gene: -
CDR3 DNA: TGTGCCAGCAGCGTAGGTGCTAGCGGGGGGGTCTCCGGGGAGCTGTTTTTT; CDR3 protein: CASSVGASGGVSGELFF; J gene: TRBJ2-2; clone size: -; V gene: TRBV9; D gene: TRBD2
CDR3 DNA: TGTGCCAGCAGTGGGGGGGCAGGGAGGACTAATGAAAAACTGTTTTTT; CDR3 protein: CASSGGAGRTNEKLFF; J gene: TRBJ1-4; clone size: -; V gene: TRBV27; D gene: -
CDR3 DNA: TGTGCCAGCAGCCCGACAGGGTCCTATGGCTACACCTTC; CDR3 protein: CASSPTGSYGYTF; J gene: TRBJ1-2; clone size: -; V gene: TRBV9; D gene: TRBD1
CDR3 DNA: TGTGCCAGCAACCCGGGACAGGGGTTAATGAACACTGAAGCTTTCTTT; CDR3 protein: CASNPGQGLMNTEAFF; J gene: TRBJ1-1; clone size: few; V gene: TRBV9; D gene: TRBD1
CDR3 DNA: TGTGCCAGCAGCCAACTGACTGAGGGGGCCACGCAGTATTTT; CDR3 protein: CASSQLTEGATQYF; J gene: TRBJ2-3; clone size: -; V gene: TRBV14; D gene: TRBD1
CDR3 DNA: TGCGCCAGCAGCCAAGTCCCAGGGGGAAGCAATGAGCAGTTCTTC; CDR3 protein: CASSQVPGGSNEQFF; J gene: TRBJ2-1; clone size: -; V gene: TRBV4-1; D gene: TRBD1
CDR3 DNA: TGTGCCAGCAGCCCCCCCGGGGGCACAGATACGCAGTATTTT; CDR3 protein: CASSPPGGTDTQYF; J gene: TRBJ2-3; clone size: -; V gene: TRBV7-9; D gene: -
CDR3 DNA: TGTGCCAGCAGCCAAGATCGGGATAGCTGGGATACGCAGTATTTT; CDR3 protein: CASSQDRDSWDTQYF; J gene: TRBJ2-3; clone size: -; V gene: TRBV4-2; D gene: -
CDR3 DNA: TGTGCCAGCAGGATACAGGGATTATCTAACTATGGCTACACCTTC; CDR3 protein: CASRIQGLSNYGYTF; J gene: TRBJ1-2; clone size: -; V gene: TRBV2; D gene: -
CDR3 DNA: TGTGCCAGCAGCCCCTGGGCCAGCCAAGAGACCCAGTACTTC; CDR3 protein: CASSPWASQETQYF; J gene: TRBJ2-5; clone size: -; V gene: TRBV7-7; D gene: -
CDR3 DNA: TGTGCCAGCAGTTATTCGGATGAGCAGTTCTTC; CDR3 protein: CASSYSDEQFF; J gene: TRBJ2-1; clone size: -; V gene: TRBV6-6; D gene: -
CDR3 DNA: TGTGCCAGCAGTTTTGGCGGGAGCTCCTACAATGAGCAGTTCTTC; CDR3 protein: CASSFGGSSYNEQFF; J gene: TRBJ2-1; clone size: -; V gene: TRBV28; D gene: TRBD2
CDR3 DNA: TGTGCCAGCAGCTTTGACGGGGGCTCCTACAATGAGCAGTTCTTC; CDR3 protein: CASSFDGGSYNEQFF; J gene: TRBJ2-1; clone size: -; V gene: TRBV7-9; D gene: -
CDR3 DNA: TGTGCCAGCAGCCCCGGACAGGTGAACACTGAAGCTTTCTTT; CDR3 protein: CASSPGQVNTEAFF; J gene: TRBJ1-1; clone size: -; V gene: TRBV27; D gene: TRBD1
CDR3 DNA: TGTGCCAGCAGTTACTGGCAGGGGGTTCAGCCCCAGCATTTT; CDR3 protein: CASSYWQGVQPQHF; J gene: TRBJ1-5; clone size: once; V gene: TRBV6-6; D gene: TRBD1
CDR3 DNA: TGCGCCAGCAGCTTGGTAGCGGTCGCCGCAGAGACCCAGTACTTC; CDR3 protein: CASSLVAVAAETQYF; J gene: TRBJ2-5; clone size: once; V gene: TRBV5-1; D gene: -
CDR3 DNA: TGTGCCAGTAGGAAGGACAGTGGATTTAACACTGAAGCTTTCTTT; CDR3 protein: CASRKDSGFNTEAFF; J gene: TRBJ1-1; clone size: once; V gene: TRBV19; D gene: -
CDR3 DNA: TGCGCCAGCAGCTTCGAGACTAGCGGCACAGATACGCAGTATTTT; CDR3 protein: CASSFETSGTDTQYF; J gene: TRBJ2-3; clone size: -; V gene: TRBV5-1; D gene: TRBD2
CDR3 DNA: TGCGCCAGCAGCTACCCCCTTATAGCGGAAGCCACAGATACGCAGTATTTT; CDR3 protein: CASSYPLIAEATDTQYF; J gene: TRBJ2-3; clone size: -; V gene: TRBV5-1; D gene: -
CDR3 DNA: TGTGCCAGCAGTGACGGGACAGGGGGCACCGGGGAGCTGTTTTTT; CDR3 protein: CASSDGTGGTGELFF; J gene: TRBJ2-2; clone size: many; V gene: TRBV6-4; D gene: TRBD1
CDR3 DNA: TGTGCCAGCAGTTACAACCGGGACAGCGGCTACACCTTC; CDR3 protein: CASSYNRDSGYTF; J gene: TRBJ1-2; clone size: -; V gene: TRBV6-5; D gene: TRBD1
CDR3 DNA: TGTGCCAGCAGGGGGGGGGCCGGCTATGGCTACACCTTC; CDR3 protein: CASRGGAGYGYTF; J gene: TRBJ1-2; clone size: -; V gene: TRBV6-5; D gene: -
CDR3 DNA: TGTGCCAGCAGTGACGGGCAGGGGGTGAGAGATACGCAGTATTTT; CDR3 protein: CASSDGQGVRDTQYF; J gene: TRBJ2-3; clone size: -; V gene: TRBV6-4; D gene: TRBD1
CDR3 DNA: TGTGCCAGTAGGCCGGACAGGGGCGTGGATCAGCCCCAGCATTTT; CDR3 protein: CASRPDRGVDQPQHF; J gene: TRBJ1-5; clone size: -; V gene: TRBV19; D gene: TRBD1
CDR3 DNA: TGTGCCATCAGCCAGCGTGGCCGGACAGGGGATCACGAGCAGTACTTC; CDR3 protein: CAISQRGRTGDHEQYF; J gene: TRBJ2-7; clone size: -; V gene: TRBV10-3; D gene: TRBD1
CDR3 DNA: TGTGCCAGCAGCTTAATTCGGAGGGCCGGGGAGCTGTTTTTT; CDR3 protein: CASSLIRRAGELFF; J gene: TRBJ2-2; clone size: -; V gene: TRBV7-2; D gene: -
CDR3 DNA: TGTGCCAGCAGCTTATATAGGGGAAGTGACACTGAAGCTTTCTTT; CDR3 protein: CASSLYRGSDTEAFF; J gene: TRBJ1-1; clone size: -; V gene: TRBV7-2; D gene: -
CDR3 DNA: TGTGCCAGCAGCCGGGGGTCAAAAAGAGAGACCCAGTACTTC; CDR3 protein: CASSRGSKRETQYF; J gene: TRBJ2-5; clone size: -; V gene: TRBV7-8; D gene: -
CDR3 DNA: TGTGCCAGCAGCTTCAGGGGCTGGGAATCGTTCGACTCACCCCTCCACTTT; CDR3 protein: CASSFRGWESFDSPLHF; J gene: TRBJ1-6; clone size: -; V gene: TRBV7-9; D gene: -
CDR3 DNA: TGTGCCAGCAGCTACAGGGGGCTCACCGGGGAGCTGTTTTTT; CDR3 protein: CASSYRGLTGELFF; J gene: TRBJ2-2; clone size: -; V gene: TRBV11-2; D gene: TRBD1
CDR3 DNA: TGTGCCACCCAGGGGATTTCTGGAAACACCATATATTTT; CDR3 protein: CATQGISGNTIYF; J gene: TRBJ1-3; clone size: -; V gene: TRBV28; D gene: -
CDR3 DNA: TGTGCCAGTAGTAATGCCCAGGGCTCCATACGGCAGTACTTC; CDR3 protein: CASSNAQGSIRQYF; J gene: TRBJ2-7; clone size: few; V gene: TRBV19; D gene: -
CDR3 DNA: TGCGCCAGCAGCCCCCGGGACAGGGGCTTCTACGAGCAGTACTTC; CDR3 protein: CASSPRDRGFYEQYF; J gene: TRBJ2-7; clone size: -; V gene: TRBV4-3; D gene: TRBD1
CDR3 DNA: TGTGCCAGCAGTGAATTCCGGACAAGTTCTGGAAACACCATATATTTT; CDR3 protein: CASSEFRTSSGNTIYF; J gene: TRBJ1-3; clone size: once; V gene: TRBV2; D gene: -